What follows are 14 T cell receptor beta chains derived from one specimen sequenced in a study of cytomegalovirus exposure and HLA in healthy donors (dated by TCRdb to 2016 to 2017). Library generation was performed with the immunoSEQ multiplex PCR assay. For the multiplex PCR, a mixture combining 60 forward primers for TCR Vbeta segments and 13 reverse primers for TCR Jbeta segments was used. This is the immuneACCESS table as TCRdb keeps it, with only in-frame sequences that have V and J called. A part of the clones is gone; compared with another copy, unresolved V genes explain less than half, and the rest is unexplained. In this sample the table shows roughly 170,000 clones, about 82% of which occur a single time. The ten most abundant clones make up approximately 0.76% of the sample. The source material was PBMCs. Every receptor here comes from a female donor in good health and CMV-seronegative.

The J gene is TRBJ1-4, the V gene TRBV19; 9 bases map to TRBD1. Germline lookup yields CDR1 LNHDA and CDR2 SQIVND (reference sequence). The CDR3 sequence is 16 residues long. V gave up 3 bases and J gave up 5 bases; unmatched junction bases: 7. CDR3 protein: CASSMVSGQGNEKLFF. CDR3 DNA: TGTGCCAGTAGTATGGTTTCGGGACAGGGAAATGAAAAACTGTTTTTT.

This chain uses TRBV27 with TRBJ2-1, with D maybe TRBD1 (5 bases). Germline V gene sequence: CDR1 MNHEY, CDR2 SMNVEV (reference sequence). CDR3 length equals 14 residues. Trimming took 6 bases from V and 4 from J, leaving 13 bases between them. This CDR3 reads CASRTMTEYNEQFF. The CDR3 region has the DNA TGTGCCAGCAGGACCATGACAGAATACAATGAGCAGTTCTTC.

The chain uses TRBV23-1 and TRBJ2-3; TRBD2 matches 9 bases. TRBV23-1 is designated an ORF whose function remains uncertain. The length of the CDR3 is 15 residues. V was clipped by 8 bases and J by 2 bases; unmatched bases: 8. As DNA, the CDR3 is TGCGCCAGCGAGTTCTGGACTAGCGACACAGATACGCAGTATTTT. Encoded protein: CASEFWTSDTDTQYF.

This clone was detected only a few times. V gene TRBV2 combines with J gene TRBJ2-2; TRBD2 aligns across 9 bases. Germline lookup yields CDR1 SNHLY and CDR2 FYNNEI. The CDR3 covers 15 residues. V was clipped by 5 bases and J by 0 bases; unmatched bases: 1. CDR3 DNA: TGTGCCAGCAGTTTAGCGGGGGCGAACACCGGGGAGCTGTTTTTT. It is translated as CASSLAGANTGELFF.

V gene TRBV27 combines with J gene TRBJ2-2; TRBD1 agrees at 9 bases. The CDR3 runs to 17 residues. V was clipped by 5 bases and J by 1 base; unmatched bases: 8. Germline lookup yields CDR1 MNHEY and CDR2 SMNVEV (reference sequence). CDR3 coding DNA: TGTGCCAGCAGTCCACGCTCGACAGGGGGGAACACCGGGGAGCTGTTTTTT. Protein sequence: CASSPRSTGGNTGELFF.

The V call is TRBV6-5, the J call TRBJ1-5; D is ambiguous. The CDR3 contains 16 residues. Trimming stripped 3 bases from V and 0 bases from J, with 12 bases between. Germline-derived CDR1 and CDR2 are MNHEY and SVGAGI. DNA of the CDR3: TGTGCCAGCAGTTATCGGTCCGGGGTTAGCAATCAGCCCCAGCATTTT. Encoded protein: CASSYRSGVSNQPQHF.

In the case of this clone: A junction boundary mismatches the germline segment, possibly from a read error. This chain joins TRBV5-1 and TRBJ2-6; D perhaps matches TRBD1 (5 bases). In germline, CDR1 is SGHRS, CDR2 YFSETQ. The CDR3 loop spans 16 amino acids. The CDR3 DNA reads TGCGCCAGCAGCTTGGATCCGAGCTCTGGGGCCAACGGCCTGACTTTC. Its translation: CASSLDPSSGANGLTF.

This chain uses TRBV7-9 with TRBJ1-2, with 7 bases identical to TRBD1. Unmatched junction bases numbered 18, after V lost 0 bases and J lost 8 bases. Germline values: CDR1 SEHNR, CDR2 FQNEAQ (reference sequence). The CDR3 is made up of 18 amino acids. CDR3 DNA: TGTGCCAGCAGCTTAGCCCCTTCCGACAGGGCCCTAGTGGGGGGCTACACCTTC. Protein sequence: CASSLAPSDRALVGGYTF.

The chain carries TRBV9 and TRBJ1-1; D gene unclear. The germline V gene has CDR1 SGDLS and CDR2 YYNGEE. The CDR3 spans 15 residues. Between the trimmed V and J ends, which lost 4 bases and 1 base, there was a span of 14 bases. Here the CDR3 DNA reads TGTGCCAGCAGCCGTGGTGGGCAGGCGAACACTGAAGCTTTCTTT. Translation gives CASSRGGQANTEAFF. Full variable domain (missing parts from reference TRBV9 and TRBJ1-1): DSGVTQTPKHLITATGQRVTLRCSPRSGDLSVYWYQQSLDQGLQFLIQYYNGEERAKGNILERFSAQQFPDLHSELNLSSLELGDSALYFCASSRGGQANTEAFFGQGTRLTVV.

V gene TRBV7-2 combines with J gene TRBJ2-5; possible D gene TRBD2, 6 bases. V lost 1 base, J lost 3 bases, and 9 bases lay in between. CDR1 and CDR2 (germline): SGHTA, FQGNSA. This CDR3 region has 14 residues. Written as DNA, the CDR3 is TGTGCCAGCAGCTTAGGATGGGGGGAAGAGACCCAGTACTTC. Its protein is CASSLGWGEETQYF.

The CDR3 nucleotides read TGTGCCAGCAGCCCACAGGGCCTTCGGCGAAATGAGCAGTTCTTC. It codes for CASSPQGLRRNEQFF. J is TRBJ2-1 and V is TRBV7-2; tentatively, D is TRBD1 (6 bases). Trimming took off 5 bases at V and 7 bases at J, with 18 bases between the two ends. Germline V gene sequence: CDR1 SGHTA, CDR2 FQGNSA. The CDR3 runs to 15 residues.

This clone was observed once. This chain joins TRBV4-1 and TRBJ2-5, with TRBD2 matching over 9 bases. The better agreement between TRBJ2-7 and the DNA end casts doubt on the J call. Germline assignment: CDR1 MGHRA and CDR2 YSYEKL. The CDR3 loop spans 17 amino acids. The CDR3 DNA follows: TGCGCCAGCAGCTTAACCCCTCTAGCGGGGACCATCTACGAGCAGTACTTC. Translating gives CASSLTPLAGTIYEQYF.

The genes are TRBV29-1 and TRBJ2-7; D is unclear. The ends were cut back, 0 bases at V and 0 bases at J, with 15 bases in the middle. Germline V lookup: CDR1 SQVTM, CDR2 ANQGSEA. CDR3 size: 16 residues. CDR3 bases: TGCAGCGTTGAAGATAGAGGCGGCCGCTCCTCCTACGAGCAGTACTTC. It encodes CSVEDRGGRSSYEQYF.

V and J are TRBV29-1 and TRBJ1-2; 11 nucleotides match TRBD1. This CDR3 region has 15 residues. The junction had 12 bases not matched to a gene; V was cut back by 5 bases and J by 7 bases. Germline V CDR1 and CDR2: SQVTM, ANQGSEA. CDR3 residues: CSVKTPGQGAGGYTF. CDR3 sequence (DNA): TGCAGCGTTAAAACCCCAGGACAGGGGGCTGGTGGCTACACCTTC.